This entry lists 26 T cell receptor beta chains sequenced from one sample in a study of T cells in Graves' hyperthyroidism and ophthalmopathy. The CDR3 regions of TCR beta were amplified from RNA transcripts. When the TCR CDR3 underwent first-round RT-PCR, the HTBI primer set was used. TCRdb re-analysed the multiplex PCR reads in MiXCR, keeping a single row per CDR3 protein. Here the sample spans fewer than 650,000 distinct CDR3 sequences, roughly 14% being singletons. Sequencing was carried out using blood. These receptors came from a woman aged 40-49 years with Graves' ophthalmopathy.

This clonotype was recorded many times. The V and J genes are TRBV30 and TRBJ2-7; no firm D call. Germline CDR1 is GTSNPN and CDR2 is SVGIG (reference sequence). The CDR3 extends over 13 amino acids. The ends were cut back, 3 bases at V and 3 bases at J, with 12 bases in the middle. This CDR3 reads CAWRQPPSYEQYF. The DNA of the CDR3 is TGTGCCTGGAGGCAACCCCCTAGCTACGAGCAGTACTTC.

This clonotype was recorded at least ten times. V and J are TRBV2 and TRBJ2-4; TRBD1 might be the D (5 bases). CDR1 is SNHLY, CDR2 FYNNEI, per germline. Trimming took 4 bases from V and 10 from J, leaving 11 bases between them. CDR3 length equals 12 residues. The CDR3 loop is CASSGDSEIQYF. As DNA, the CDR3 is TGTGCCAGCAGTGGAGACAGTGAGATTCAGTACTTC.

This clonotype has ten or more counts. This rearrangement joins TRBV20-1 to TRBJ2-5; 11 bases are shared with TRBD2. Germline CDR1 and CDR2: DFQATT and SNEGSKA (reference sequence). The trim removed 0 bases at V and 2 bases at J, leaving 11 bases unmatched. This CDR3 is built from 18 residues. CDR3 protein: CSARDAASGRTWQETQYF. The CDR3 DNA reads TGCAGTGCTAGAGATGCGGCTAGCGGGAGGACCTGGCAAGAGACCCAGTACTTC.

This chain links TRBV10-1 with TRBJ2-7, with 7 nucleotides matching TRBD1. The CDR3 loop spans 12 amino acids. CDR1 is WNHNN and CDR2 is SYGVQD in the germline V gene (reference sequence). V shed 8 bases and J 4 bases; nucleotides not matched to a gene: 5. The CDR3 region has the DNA TGCGCCAGCGGGGACAGCTTTTACGAGCAGTACTTC. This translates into CASGDSFYEQYF.

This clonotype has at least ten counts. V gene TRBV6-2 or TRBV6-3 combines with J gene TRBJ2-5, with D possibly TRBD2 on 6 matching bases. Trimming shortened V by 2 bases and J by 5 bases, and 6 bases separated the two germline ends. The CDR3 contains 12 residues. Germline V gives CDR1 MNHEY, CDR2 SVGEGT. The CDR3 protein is CASSYLAETQYF. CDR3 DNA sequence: TGTGCCAGCAGTTACCTAGCGGAGACCCAGTACTTC.

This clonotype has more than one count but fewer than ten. The CDR3 DNA is TGCAGCGTTGCTCAGCCTCCCCCTGGGTACGAGCAGTACTTC. As protein: CSVAQPPPGYEQYF. This chain links TRBV29-1 with TRBJ2-7; no firm D call. V lost 4 bases to trimming and J lost 4 bases, with 17 bases between them. Germline CDR1 SQVTM, CDR2 ANQGSEA. The CDR3 loop spans 14 amino acids.

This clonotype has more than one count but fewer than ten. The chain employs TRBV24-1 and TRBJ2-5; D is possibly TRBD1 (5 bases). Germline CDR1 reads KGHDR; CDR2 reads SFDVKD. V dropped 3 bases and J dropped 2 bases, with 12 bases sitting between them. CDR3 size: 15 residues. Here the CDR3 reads CATSDRVRTQETQYF. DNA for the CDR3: TGTGCCACCAGTGATCGGGTACGGACACAAGAGACCCAGTACTTC.

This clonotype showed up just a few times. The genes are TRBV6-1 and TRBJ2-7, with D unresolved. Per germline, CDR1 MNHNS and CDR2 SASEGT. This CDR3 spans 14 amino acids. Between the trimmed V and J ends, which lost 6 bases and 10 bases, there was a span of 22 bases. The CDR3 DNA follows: TGTGCCAGCAGCTCACCGGTGGGAATCACCAACCAGTACTTC. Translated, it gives CASSSPVGITNQYF.

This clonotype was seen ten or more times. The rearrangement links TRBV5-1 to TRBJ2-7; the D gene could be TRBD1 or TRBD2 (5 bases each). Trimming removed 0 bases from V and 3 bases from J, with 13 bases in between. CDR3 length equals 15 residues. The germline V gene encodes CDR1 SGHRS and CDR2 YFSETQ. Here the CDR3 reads CASSLDSGRGYEQYF. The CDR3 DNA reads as TGCGCCAGCAGCTTGGATTCGGGACGGGGCTACGAGCAGTACTTC. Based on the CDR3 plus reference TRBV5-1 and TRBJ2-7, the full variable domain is KAGVTQTPRYLIKTRGQQVTLSCSPISGHRSVSWYQQTPGQGLQFLFEYFSETQRNKGNFPGRFSGRQFSNSRSEMNVSTLELGDSALYLCASSLDSGRGYEQYFGPGTRLTVT.

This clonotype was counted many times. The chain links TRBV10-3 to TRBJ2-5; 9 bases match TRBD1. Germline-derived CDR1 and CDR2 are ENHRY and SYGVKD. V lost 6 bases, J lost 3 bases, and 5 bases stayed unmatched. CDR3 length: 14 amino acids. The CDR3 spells CAIRPGQGEETQYF. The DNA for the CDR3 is TGTGCCATCAGGCCGGGACAGGGCGAAGAGACCCAGTACTTC.

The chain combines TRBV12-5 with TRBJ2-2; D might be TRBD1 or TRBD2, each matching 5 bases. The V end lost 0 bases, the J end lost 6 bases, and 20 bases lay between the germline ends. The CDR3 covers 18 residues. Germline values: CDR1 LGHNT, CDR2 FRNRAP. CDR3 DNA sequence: TGTGCTAGTGGTTTGGTCGGTGTGGGGGTCGCGAGGGCCGGGGAGCTGTTTTTT. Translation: CASGLVGVGVARAGELFF.

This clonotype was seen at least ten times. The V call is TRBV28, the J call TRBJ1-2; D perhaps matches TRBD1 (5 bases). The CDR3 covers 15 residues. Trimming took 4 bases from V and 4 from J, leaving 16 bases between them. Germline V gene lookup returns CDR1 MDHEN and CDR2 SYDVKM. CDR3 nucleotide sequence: TGTGCCAGCAGTTCCCCCACGTGGGACGGCTATGGCTACACCTTC. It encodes CASSSPTWDGYGYTF.

For the CDR3, the DNA is TGTGCCAGCAGCCAAGGACAGCGAATCTCTGGAAACACCATATATTTT. Its protein is CASSQGQRISGNTIYF. The chain employs TRBV3-1 and TRBJ1-3; perhaps TRBD1 as D (5 bases). V gave up 1 base and J gave up 0 bases, with 10 bases separating them. The CDR3 is 16 residues long. From germline, CDR1 is LGHDT and CDR2 YNNKEL (reference sequence).

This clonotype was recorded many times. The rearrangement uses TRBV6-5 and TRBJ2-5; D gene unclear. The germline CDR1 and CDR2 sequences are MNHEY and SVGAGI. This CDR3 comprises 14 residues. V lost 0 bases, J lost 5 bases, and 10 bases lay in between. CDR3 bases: TGTGCCAGCAGTTACTCGTCCAGGTCTGAGACCCAGTACTTC. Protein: CASSYSSRSETQYF.

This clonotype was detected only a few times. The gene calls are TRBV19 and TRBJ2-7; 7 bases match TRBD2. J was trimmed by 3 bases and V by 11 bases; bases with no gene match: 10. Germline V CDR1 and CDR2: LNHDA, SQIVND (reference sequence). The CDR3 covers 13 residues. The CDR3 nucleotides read TGTGCCTCAAAAAGTGCTAGCGGCTACGAGCAGTACTTC. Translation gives CASKSASGYEQYF.

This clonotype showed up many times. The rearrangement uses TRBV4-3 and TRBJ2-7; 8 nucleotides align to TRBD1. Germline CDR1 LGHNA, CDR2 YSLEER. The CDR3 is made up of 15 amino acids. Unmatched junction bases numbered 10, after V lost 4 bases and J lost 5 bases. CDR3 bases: TGCGCCAGCAGCCCTAGCCCGACAGGGGAGGACGAGCAGTACTTC. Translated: CASSPSPTGEDEQYF.

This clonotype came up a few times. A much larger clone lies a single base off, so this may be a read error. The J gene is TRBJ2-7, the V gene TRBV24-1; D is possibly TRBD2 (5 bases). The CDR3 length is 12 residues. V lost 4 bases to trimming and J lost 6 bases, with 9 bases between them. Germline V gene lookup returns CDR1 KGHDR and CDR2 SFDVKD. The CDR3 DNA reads TGTGCCACCAGTGACCCCGAGGGCGAGCAGTACTTC. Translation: CATSDPEGEQYF.

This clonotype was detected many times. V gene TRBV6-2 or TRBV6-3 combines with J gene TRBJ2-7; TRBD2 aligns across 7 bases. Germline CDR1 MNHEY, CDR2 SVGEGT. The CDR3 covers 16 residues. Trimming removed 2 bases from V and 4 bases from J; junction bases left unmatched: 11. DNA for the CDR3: TGTGCCAGCAGTTACCCCCGGGGCGGGAGCCCATACGAGCAGTACTTC. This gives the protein CASSYPRGGSPYEQYF.

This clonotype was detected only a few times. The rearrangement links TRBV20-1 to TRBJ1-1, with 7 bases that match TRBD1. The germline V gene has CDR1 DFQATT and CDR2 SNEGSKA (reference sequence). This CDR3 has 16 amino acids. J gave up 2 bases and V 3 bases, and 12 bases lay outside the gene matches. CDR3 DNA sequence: TGCAGTGCTAGGGACCTGGTACAGGGGTTAAACACTGAAGCTTTCTTT. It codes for CSARDLVQGLNTEAFF.

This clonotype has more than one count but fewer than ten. The CDR3 DNA reads TGCAGTGAAATAGGGGGAGGGCCTTTACACGAGCAGTACTTC. It codes for CSEIGGGPLHEQYF. The chain links TRBV29-1 to TRBJ2-7; tentatively, D is TRBD2 (7 bases). Germline V lookup: CDR1 SQVTM, CDR2 ANQGSEA. The CDR3 loop spans 14 amino acids.

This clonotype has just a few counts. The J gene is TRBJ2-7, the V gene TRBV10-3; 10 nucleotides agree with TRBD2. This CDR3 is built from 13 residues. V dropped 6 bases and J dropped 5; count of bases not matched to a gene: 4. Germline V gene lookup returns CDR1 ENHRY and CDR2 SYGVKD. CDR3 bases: TGTGCCATCAGGCCTAGCGGGGGCGACGAGCAGTACTTC. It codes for CAIRPSGGDEQYF.

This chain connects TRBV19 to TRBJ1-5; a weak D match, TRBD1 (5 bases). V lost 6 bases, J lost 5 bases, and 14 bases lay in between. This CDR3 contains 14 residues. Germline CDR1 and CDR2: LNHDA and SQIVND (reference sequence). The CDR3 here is CASSPPRGDQPQHF. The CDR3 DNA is TGTGCCAGTAGCCCACCTCGGGGGGATCAGCCCCAGCATTTT.

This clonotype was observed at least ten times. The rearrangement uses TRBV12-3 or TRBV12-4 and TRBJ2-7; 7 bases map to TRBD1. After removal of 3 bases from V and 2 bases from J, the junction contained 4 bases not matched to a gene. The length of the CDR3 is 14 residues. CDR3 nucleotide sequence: TGTGCCAGCAGTTTGGGCAGGGGGACCTACGAGCAGTACTTC. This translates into CASSLGRGTYEQYF.

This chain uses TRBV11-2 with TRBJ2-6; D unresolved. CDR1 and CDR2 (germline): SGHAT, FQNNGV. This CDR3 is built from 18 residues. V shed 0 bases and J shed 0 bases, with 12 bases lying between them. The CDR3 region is CASSLDRWTSSGANVLTF. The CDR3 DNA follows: TGTGCCAGCAGCTTAGACCGCTGGACCTCCTCTGGGGCCAACGTCCTGACTTTC.

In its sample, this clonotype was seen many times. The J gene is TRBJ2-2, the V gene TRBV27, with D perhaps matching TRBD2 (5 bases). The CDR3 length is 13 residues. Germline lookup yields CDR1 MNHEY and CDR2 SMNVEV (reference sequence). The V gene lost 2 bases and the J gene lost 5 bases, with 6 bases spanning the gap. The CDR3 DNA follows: TGTGCCAGCAGTTTACAGCGGACCGGGGAGCTGTTTTTT. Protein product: CASSLQRTGELFF.

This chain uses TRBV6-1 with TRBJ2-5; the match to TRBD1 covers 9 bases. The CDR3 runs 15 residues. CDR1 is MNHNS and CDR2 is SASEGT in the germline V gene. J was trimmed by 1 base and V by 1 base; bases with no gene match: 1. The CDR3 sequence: CASSEVTGGQETQYF. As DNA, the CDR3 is TGTGCCAGCAGTGAAGTGACAGGGGGCCAAGAGACCCAGTACTTC.